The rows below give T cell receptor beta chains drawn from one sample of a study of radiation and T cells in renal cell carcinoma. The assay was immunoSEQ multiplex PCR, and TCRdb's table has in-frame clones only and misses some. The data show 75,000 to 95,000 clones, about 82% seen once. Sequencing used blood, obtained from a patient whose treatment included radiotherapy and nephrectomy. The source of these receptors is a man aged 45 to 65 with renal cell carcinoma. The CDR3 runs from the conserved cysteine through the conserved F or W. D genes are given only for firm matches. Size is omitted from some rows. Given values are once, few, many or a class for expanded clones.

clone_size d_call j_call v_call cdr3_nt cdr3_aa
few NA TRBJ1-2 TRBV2 TGTGCCAGCAACGATGCTAACTATGGCTACACCTTC CASNDANYGYTF
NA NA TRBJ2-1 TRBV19 TGTGCCAGTAGTATATCGGACAGCCACTACAATGAGCAGTTCTTC CASSISDSHYNEQFF
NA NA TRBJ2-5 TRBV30 TGTGCCTGGAGTACCGGGGAGTACCAAGAGACCCAGTACTTC CAWSTGEYQETQYF
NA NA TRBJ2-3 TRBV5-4 TGTGCCAGCAGTGGGGGGGCCACAGATACGCAGTATTTT CASSGGATDTQYF
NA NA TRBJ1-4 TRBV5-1 TGCGCCAGCAGCTTGGGCCCTAGGGGAGGAACAACTAATGAAAAACTGTTTTTT CASSLGPRGGTTNEKLFF
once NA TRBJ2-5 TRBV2 TGTGCCAGCAGTGTTTCTTCTGGGGGAACGGAGACCCAGTACTTC CASSVSSGGTETQYF
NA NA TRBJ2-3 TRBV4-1 TGCGCCAGCAGAGAACAGCCTTGGGAGGCAGATACGCAGTATTTT CASREQPWEADTQYF
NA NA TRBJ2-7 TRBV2 TGTGCCAGCACACCGGCCGCCTACGAGCAGTACTTC CASTPAAYEQYF
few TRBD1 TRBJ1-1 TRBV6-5 TGTGCCAGCAGCCCGGACAGGGGAGAAGCTTTCTTT CASSPDRGEAFF
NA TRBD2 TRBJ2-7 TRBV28 TGTGCCAGCAGTCCGATAGCGGGAGTCTACGAGCAGTACTTC CASSPIAGVYEQYF
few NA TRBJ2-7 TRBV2 TGTGCCAGCGGTGCATACGAGCAGTACTTC CASGAYEQYF
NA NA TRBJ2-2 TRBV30 TGTGCCTGGAGTGTACCCTATCGGACAGAGTTAAACACCGGGGAGCTGTTTTTT CAWSVPYRTELNTGELFF
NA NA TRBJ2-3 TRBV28 TGTGCCAGCAGTTCGCCGAGACCAGATACGCAGTATTTT CASSSPRPDTQYF
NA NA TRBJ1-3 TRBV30 TGTGCCTGGAGCCCCTGGGGAAACACCATATATTTT CAWSPWGNTIYF
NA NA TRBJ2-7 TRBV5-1 TGCGCCAGCAGCTTGGAGGCTAGCCTCCTAGGCGAGCAGTACTTC CASSLEASLLGEQYF
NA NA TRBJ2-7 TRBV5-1 TGCGCCAGCAGCTCATTAGTCCGGACAGACTCCTACGAGCAGTACTTC CASSSLVRTDSYEQYF
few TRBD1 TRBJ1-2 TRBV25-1 TGTGCCAGCAGAGAGACAGGGTTGAGCTATGGCTACACCTTC CASRETGLSYGYTF
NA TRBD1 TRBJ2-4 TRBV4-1 TGCGCCAGCAGCCAAGTAAGGGACAGGGGGCTTCCGCAGTACTTC CASSQVRDRGLPQYF
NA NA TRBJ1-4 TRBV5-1 TGCGCCAGCAGCTTTGGACAGAGCCTTAATGAAAAACTGTTTTTT CASSFGQSLNEKLFF
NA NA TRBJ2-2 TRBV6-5 TGTGCCAGCAGTCCTTTGGCAGGGAGGATCGGGGAGCTGTTTTTT CASSPLAGRIGELFF
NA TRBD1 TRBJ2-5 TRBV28 TGTGCCAGCAGTTTACCCCGGACAGGGAGTGAGACCCAGTACTTC CASSLPRTGSETQYF
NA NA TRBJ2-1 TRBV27 TGTGCCAGCAGTTCGAGGAGCTCCTACAATGAGCAGTTCTTC CASSSRSSYNEQFF
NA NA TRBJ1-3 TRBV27 TGTGCCAGCAGTTTGGAGGGCTCTGGAAACACCATATATTTT CASSLEGSGNTIYF
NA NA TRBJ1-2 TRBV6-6 TGTGCCAGCACCCCTGGAGCGGACAGTAGTTCTAGATACACCTTC CASTPGADSSSRYTF
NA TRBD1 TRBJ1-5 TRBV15 TGTGCCACCAGCAGAGCACAGGGGAGCAATCAGCCCCAGCATTTT CATSRAQGSNQPQHF
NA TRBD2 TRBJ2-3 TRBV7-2 TGTGCCAGCAGCTTGGGACTAGTGGCAGATACGCAGTATTTT CASSLGLVADTQYF